This T cell receptor (beta chain) was found in a study of T cells after yellow fever vaccination. This clonotype was detected only a few times. What it binds is not known. For TCR, cDNA came from 5'RACE template switching, which added a universal primer site and UMIs. TCRdb called the 5' RACE reads again in MiXCR, with one record for every CDR3 protein. The sample consists of roughly 330,000 distinct CDR3 sequences, approximately 4% of them appearing once. Study findings and constraints: Post-booster reappearance was seen for most primary-vaccination clones (roughly 96% CD4, around 88% CD8). Weaker, the secondary response had a peak occurring faster, on day 5 versus 15. The appearance of a small share of clonotypes in both CD4 and CD8 compartments was observed.

The CDR3 consists of 13 residues. The trim removed 9 bases at V and 3 bases at J, leaving 5 bases unmatched. Germline V gives CDR1 LNHDA, CDR2 SQIVND (reference sequence). The origin of this receptor is a man between 18 and 29 years old who received the YFV17D yellow fever vaccine. The source was PBMCs, collected 5 days after the yellow fever booster vaccination. The chain is built from TRBV19 and TRBJ1-5; 7 nucleotides agree with TRBD1. The chain's CDR3 is CASGQDPNQPQHF. CDR3 nucleotide sequence: TGTGCCAGCGGACAGGACCCCAATCAGCCCCAGCATTTT. Combining the CDR3 with reference TRBV19 and TRBJ1-5 gives the whole variable domain DGGITQSPKYLFRKEGQNVTLSCEQNLNHDAMYWYRQDPGQGLRLIYYSQIVNDFQKGDIAEGYSVSREKKESFPLTVTSAQKNPTAFYLCASGQDPNQPQHFGDGTRLSIL.